This T cell receptor (beta chain) was observed in a study of graft-versus-host responses after intestinal transplantation. Study information: Multivisceral, liver-intestinal, or isolated intestinal grafts went to recipients. Notes on the study in general: Detection of GvH clones occurred in recipient marrow, and some had their first appearance in ileum or blood. Early post-transplant falls in HvG clones accompanied the peak levels of circulating GvH clones. Within the allografts of patients who had graft-donor T cell macrochimerism, graft-versus-host to host-versus-graft clonal ratios were high.

J gave up 7 bases and V 5 bases, and 3 bases lay outside the gene matches. CDR3 length equals 15 residues. Germline CDR1 SEHNR, CDR2 FQNEAQ (reference sequence). TCRdb keeps only in-frame clones here, not all; method: immunoSEQ multiplex PCR. Of about 81,000 clones detected, around nine tenths appear once; the ten largest clones hold roughly 0.37%. On this clone itself: What it binds is not known.

The material sequenced was unstimulated CD4+ T cells sorted from spleen or lymph node cells, taken before intestinal transplant. The receptor was derived from a human donor who received an intestinal transplant. This chain connects TRBV7-9 to TRBJ2-1, with 15 bases that match TRBD2. The CDR3 sequence: CASSRTSGGANEQFF. The CDR3 coding sequence is TGTGCCAGCAGCCGGACTAGCGGGGGGGCAAATGAGCAGTTCTTC.